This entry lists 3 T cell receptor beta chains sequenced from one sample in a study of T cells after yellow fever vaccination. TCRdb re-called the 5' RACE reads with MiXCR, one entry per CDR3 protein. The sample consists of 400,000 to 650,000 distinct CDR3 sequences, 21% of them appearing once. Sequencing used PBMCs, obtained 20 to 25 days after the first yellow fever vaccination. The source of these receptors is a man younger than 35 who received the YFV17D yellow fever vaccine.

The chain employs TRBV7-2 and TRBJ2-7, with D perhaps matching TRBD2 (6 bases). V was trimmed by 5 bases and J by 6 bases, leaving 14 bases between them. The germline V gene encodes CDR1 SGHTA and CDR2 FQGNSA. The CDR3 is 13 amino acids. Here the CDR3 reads CASSVLIGGEQYF. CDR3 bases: TGTGCCAGCAGCGTACTCATCGGGGGCGAGCAGTACTTC.

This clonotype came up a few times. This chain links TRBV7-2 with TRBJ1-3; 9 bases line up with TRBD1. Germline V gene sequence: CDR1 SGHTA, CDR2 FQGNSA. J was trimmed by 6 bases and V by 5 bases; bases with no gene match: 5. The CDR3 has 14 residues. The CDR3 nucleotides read TGTGCCAGCAGCGTTAGGACAGGGGAAAACACCATATATTTT. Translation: CASSVRTGENTIYF.

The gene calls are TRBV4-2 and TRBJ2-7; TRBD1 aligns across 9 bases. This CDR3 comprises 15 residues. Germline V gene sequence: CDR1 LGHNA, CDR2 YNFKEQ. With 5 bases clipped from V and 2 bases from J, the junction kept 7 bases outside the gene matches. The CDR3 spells CASSFGQGIPYEQYF. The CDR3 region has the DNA TGTGCCAGCAGCTTCGGACAGGGGATCCCCTACGAGCAGTACTTC.